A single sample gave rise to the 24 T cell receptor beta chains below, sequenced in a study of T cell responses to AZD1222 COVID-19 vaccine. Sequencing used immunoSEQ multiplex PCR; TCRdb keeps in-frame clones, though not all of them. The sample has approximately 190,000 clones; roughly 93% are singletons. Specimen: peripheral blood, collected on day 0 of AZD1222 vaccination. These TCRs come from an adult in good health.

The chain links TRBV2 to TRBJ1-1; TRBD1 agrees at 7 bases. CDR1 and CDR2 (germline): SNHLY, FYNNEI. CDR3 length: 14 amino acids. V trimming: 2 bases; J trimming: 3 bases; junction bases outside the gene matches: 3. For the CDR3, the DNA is TGTGCCAGCAGTGAAAACAGGGGTTACACTGAAGCTTTCTTT. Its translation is CASSENRGYTEAFF.

This CDR3 reads CASSPLVGQGLSPLHF. DNA for the CDR3: TGTGCCAGCAGCCCCCTGGTGGGTCAGGGGTTGTCACCCCTCCACTTT. The V and J genes are TRBV5-5 and TRBJ1-6; possible D gene TRBD1, 6 bases. This CDR3 comprises 16 residues. Germline V lookup: CDR1 SGHKS, CDR2 YYEKEE (reference sequence). The ends were cut back, 4 bases at V and 10 bases at J, with 21 bases in the middle.

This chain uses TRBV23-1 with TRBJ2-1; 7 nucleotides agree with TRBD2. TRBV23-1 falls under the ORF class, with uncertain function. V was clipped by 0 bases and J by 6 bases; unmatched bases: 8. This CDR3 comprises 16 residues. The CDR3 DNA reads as TGCGCCAGCAGTCAATCCCCCCACGGGGGGTGCAATGAGCAGTTCTTC. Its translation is CASSQSPHGGCNEQFF.

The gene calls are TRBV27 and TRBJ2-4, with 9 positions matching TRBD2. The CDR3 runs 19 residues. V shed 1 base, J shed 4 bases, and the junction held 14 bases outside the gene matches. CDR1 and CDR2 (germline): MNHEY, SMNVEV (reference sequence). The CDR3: CASSLYGVAGVTLKNIQYF. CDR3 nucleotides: TGTGCCAGCAGTTTATATGGGGTAGCGGGAGTGACCCTTAAAAACATTCAGTACTTC.

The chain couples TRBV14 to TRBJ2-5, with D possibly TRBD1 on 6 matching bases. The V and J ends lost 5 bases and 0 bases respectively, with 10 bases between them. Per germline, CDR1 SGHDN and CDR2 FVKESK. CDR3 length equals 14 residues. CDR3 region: CASSLGTHQETQYF. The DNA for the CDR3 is TGTGCCAGCAGCTTAGGGACACACCAAGAGACCCAGTACTTC.

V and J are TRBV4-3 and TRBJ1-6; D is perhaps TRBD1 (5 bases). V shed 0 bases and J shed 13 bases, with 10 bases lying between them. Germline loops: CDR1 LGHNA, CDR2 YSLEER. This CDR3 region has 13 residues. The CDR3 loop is CASSQDGGSPLHF. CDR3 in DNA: TGCGCCAGCAGCCAAGACGGGGGTTCGCCCCTCCACTTT.

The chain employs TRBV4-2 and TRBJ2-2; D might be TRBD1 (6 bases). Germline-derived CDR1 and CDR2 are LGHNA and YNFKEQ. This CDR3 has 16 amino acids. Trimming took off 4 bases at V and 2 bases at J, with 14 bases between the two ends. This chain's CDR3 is CASSPKGDGNTGELFF. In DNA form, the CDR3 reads TGTGCCAGCAGCCCGAAGGGGGACGGCAACACCGGGGAGCTGTTTTTT.

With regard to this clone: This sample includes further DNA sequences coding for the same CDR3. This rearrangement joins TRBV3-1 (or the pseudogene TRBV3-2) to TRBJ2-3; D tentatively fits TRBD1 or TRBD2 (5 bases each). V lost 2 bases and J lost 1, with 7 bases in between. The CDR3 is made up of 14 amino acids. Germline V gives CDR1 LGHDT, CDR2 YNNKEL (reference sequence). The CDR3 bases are TGTGCCAGCAGCCAAAGGGACGGCACAGATACGCAGTATTTT. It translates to CASSQRDGTDTQYF.

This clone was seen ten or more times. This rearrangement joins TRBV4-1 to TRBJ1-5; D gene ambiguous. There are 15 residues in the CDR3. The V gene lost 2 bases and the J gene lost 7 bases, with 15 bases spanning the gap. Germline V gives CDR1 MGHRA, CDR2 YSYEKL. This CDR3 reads CASSQLPVVRQPQHF. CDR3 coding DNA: TGCGCCAGCAGCCAATTGCCAGTTGTACGGCAGCCCCAGCATTTT.

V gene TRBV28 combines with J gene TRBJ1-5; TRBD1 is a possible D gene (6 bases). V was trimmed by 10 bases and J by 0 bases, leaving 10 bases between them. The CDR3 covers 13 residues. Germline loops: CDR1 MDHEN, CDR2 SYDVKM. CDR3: CATGVYSNQPQHF. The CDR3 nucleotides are TGTGCCACAGGGGTTTATAGCAATCAGCCCCAGCATTTT. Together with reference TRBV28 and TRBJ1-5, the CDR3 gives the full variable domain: DVKVTQSSRYLVKRTGEKVFLECVQDMDHENMFWYRQDPGLGLRLIYFSYDVKMKEKGDIPEGYSVSREKKERFSLILESASTNQTSMYLCATGVYSNQPQHFGDGTRLSIL.

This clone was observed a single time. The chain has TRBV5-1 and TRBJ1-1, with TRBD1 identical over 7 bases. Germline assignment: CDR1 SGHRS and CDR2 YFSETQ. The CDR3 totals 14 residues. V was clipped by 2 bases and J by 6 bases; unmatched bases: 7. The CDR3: CASSFLTGNAEAFF. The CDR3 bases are TGCGCCAGCAGCTTCCTGACAGGGAATGCTGAAGCTTTCTTT. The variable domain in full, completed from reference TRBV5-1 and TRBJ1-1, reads KAGVTQTPRYLIKTRGQQVTLSCSPISGHRSVSWYQQTPGQGLQFLFEYFSETQRNKGNFPGRFSGRQFSNSRSEMNVSTLELGDSALYLCASSFLTGNAEAFFGQGTRLTVV.

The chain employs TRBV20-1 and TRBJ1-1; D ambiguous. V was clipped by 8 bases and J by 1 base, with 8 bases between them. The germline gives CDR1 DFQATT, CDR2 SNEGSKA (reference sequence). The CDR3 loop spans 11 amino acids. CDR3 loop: CSTDQNTEAFF. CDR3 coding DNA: TGCAGTACGGACCAGAACACTGAAGCTTTCTTT.

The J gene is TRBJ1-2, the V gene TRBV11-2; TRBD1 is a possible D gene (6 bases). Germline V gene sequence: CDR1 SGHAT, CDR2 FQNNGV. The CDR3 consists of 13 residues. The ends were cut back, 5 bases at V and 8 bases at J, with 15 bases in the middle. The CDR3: CASSPDSRGGYTF. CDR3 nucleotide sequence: TGTGCCAGCAGCCCCGATTCCAGGGGCGGCTACACCTTC.

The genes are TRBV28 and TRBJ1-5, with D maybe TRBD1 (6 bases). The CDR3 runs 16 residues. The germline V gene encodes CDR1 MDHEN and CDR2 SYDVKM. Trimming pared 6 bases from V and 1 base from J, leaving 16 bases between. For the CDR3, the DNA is TGTGCCAGCAGAAGCCGGACAGTTAGAAGCAATCAGCCCCAGCATTTT. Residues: CASRSRTVRSNQPQHF.

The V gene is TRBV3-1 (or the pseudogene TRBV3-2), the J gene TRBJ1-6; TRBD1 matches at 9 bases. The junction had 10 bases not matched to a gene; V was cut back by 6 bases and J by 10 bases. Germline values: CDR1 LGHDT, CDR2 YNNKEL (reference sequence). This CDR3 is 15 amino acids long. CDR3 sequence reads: CASRANRGQSSPLHF. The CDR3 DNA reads TGTGCCAGCAGGGCGAACAGGGGGCAAAGCTCACCCCTCCACTTT.

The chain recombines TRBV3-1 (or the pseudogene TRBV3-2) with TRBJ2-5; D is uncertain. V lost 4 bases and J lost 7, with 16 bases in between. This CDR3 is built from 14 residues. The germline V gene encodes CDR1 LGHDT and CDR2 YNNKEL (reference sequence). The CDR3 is CASSPDMEDWTQYF. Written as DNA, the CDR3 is TGTGCCAGCAGCCCCGACATGGAAGACTGGACCCAGTACTTC.

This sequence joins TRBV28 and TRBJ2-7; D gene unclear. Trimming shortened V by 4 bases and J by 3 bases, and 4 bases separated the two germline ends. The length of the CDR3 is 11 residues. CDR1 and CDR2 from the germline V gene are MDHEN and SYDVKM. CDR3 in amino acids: CASSSYYEQYF. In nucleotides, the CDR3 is TGTGCCAGCAGTTCCTACTACGAGCAGTACTTC.

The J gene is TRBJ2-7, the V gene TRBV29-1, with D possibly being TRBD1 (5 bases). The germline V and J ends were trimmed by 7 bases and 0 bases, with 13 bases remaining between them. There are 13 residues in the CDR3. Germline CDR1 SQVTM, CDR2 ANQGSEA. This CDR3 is CSALRATSYEQYF. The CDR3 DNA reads TGCAGCGCTCTCAGGGCTACCTCCTACGAGCAGTACTTC.

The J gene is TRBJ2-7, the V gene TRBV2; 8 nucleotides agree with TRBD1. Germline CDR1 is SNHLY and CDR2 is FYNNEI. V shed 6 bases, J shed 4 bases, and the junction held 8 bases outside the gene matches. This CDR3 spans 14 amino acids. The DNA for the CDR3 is TGTGCCAGCAGCGAGCCGGGACAGGTATACGAGCAGTACTTC. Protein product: CASSEPGQVYEQYF.

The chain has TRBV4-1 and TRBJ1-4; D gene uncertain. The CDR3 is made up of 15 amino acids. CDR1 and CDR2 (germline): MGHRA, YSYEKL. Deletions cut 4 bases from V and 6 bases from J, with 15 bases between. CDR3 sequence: CASSLDSSGHEKLFF. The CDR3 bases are TGCGCCAGCAGCCTGGACTCTTCAGGTCATGAAAAACTGTTTTTT.

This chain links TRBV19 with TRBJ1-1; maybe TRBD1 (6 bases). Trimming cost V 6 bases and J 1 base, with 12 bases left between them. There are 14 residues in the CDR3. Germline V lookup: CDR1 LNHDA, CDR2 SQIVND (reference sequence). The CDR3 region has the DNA TGTGCCAGTAGGGATGGGGGCACGAACACTGAAGCTTTCTTT. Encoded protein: CASRDGGTNTEAFF.

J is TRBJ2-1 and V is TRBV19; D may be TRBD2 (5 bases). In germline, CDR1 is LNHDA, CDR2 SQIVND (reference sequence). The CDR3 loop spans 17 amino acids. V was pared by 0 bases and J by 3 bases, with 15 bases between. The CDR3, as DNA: TGTGCCAGTAGTATAGAGACGGGATCGGTCTACTACAATGAGCAGTTCTTC. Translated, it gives CASSIETGSVYYNEQFF.

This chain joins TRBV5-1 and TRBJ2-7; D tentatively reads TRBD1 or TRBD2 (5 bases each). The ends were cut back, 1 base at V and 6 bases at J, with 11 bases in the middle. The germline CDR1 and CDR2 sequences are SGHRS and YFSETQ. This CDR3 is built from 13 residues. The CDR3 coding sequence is TGCGCCAGCAGCTTGCAGGGACGAGGCGAGCAGTACTTC. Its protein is CASSLQGRGEQYF.

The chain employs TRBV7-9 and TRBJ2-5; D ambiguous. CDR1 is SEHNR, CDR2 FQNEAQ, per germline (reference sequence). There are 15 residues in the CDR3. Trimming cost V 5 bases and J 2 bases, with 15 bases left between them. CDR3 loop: CASSPEWGEQETQYF. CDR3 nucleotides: TGTGCCAGCAGCCCCGAATGGGGTGAGCAAGAGACCCAGTACTTC.